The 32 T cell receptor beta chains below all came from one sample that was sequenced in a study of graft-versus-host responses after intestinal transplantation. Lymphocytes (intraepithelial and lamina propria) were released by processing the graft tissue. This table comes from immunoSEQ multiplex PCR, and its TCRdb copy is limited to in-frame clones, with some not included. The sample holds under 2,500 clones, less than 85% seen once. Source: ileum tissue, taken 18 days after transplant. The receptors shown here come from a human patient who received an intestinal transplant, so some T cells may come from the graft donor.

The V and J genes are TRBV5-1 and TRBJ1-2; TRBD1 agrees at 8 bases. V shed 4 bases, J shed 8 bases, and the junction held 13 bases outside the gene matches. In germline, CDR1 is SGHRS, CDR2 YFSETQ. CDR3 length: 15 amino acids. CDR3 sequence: CASSTPTSGGQGYTF. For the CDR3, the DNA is TGCGCCAGCAGCACTCCAACCTCAGGGGGCCAAGGCTACACCTTC.

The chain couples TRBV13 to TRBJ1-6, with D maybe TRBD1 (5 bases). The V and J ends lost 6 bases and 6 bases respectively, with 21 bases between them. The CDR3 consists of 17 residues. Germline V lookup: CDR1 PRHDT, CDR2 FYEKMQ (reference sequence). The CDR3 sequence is CASSKRRGGPTNSPLHF. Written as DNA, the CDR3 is TGTGCCAGCAGTAAAAGAAGGGGCGGTCCGACTAATTCACCCCTCCACTTT.

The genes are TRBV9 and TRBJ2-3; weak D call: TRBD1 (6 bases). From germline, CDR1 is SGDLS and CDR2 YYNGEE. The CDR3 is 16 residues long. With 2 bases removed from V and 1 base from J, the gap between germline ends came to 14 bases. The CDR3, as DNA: TGTGCCAGCAGCGTGCACTCGGCAGGGGGCACAGATACGCAGTATTTT. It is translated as CASSVHSAGGTDTQYF.

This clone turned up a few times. CDR3 coding DNA: TGTGCCAGCAGTTGGGTGGCAGGGGGATACGAGCAGTACTTC. This sequence encodes CASSWVAGGYEQYF. The chain combines TRBV27 with TRBJ2-7; TRBD1 agrees at 7 bases. The germline CDR1 and CDR2 sequences are MNHEY and SMNVEV (reference sequence). V shed 4 bases, J shed 4 bases, and the junction held 7 bases outside the gene matches. This CDR3 region has 14 residues.

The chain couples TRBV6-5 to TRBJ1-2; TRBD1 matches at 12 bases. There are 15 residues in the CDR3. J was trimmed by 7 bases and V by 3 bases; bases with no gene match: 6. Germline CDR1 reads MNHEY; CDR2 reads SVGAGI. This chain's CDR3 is CASSYTGQGALGYTF. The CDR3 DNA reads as TGTGCCAGCAGTTATACGGGACAGGGGGCGCTTGGCTACACCTTC.

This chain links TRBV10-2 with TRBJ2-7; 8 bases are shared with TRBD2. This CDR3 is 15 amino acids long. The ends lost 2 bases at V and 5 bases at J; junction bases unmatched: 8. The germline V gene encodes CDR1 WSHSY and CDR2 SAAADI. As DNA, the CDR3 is TGCGCCAGCAGTGAGGCGGGGGGAGGGAAAAACGAGCAGTACTTC. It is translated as CASSEAGGGKNEQYF.

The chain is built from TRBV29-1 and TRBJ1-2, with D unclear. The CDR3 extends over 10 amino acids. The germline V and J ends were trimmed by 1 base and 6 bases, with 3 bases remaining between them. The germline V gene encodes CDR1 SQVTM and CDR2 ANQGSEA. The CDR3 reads CSVEGDGYTF. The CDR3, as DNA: TGCAGCGTTGAAGGAGATGGCTACACCTTC.

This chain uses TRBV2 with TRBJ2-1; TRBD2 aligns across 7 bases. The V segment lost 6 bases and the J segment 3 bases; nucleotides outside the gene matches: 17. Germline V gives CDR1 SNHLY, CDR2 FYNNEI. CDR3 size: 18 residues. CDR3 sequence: CASSDGEWASGNYNEQFF. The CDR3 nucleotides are TGTGCCAGCAGCGACGGAGAGTGGGCTAGCGGCAACTACAATGAGCAGTTCTTC.

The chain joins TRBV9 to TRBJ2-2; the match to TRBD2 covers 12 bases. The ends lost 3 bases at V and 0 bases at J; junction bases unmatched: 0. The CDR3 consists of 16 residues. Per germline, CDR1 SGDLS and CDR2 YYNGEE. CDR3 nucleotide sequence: TGTGCCAGCAGCGGGACTAGCGGGGCGAACACCGGGGAGCTGTTTTTT. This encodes CASSGTSGANTGELFF.

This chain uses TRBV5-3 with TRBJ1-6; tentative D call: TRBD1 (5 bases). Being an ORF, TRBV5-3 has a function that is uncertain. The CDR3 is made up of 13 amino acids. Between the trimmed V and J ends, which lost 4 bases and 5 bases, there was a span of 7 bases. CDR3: CARSPGHNSPLHF. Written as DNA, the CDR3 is TGTGCCAGAAGCCCGGGACATAATTCACCCCTCCACTTT.

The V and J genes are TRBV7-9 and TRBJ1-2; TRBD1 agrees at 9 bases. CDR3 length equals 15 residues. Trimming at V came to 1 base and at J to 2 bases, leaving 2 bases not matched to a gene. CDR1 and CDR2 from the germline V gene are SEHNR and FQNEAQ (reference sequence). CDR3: CASSLGQGENYGYTF. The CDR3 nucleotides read TGTGCCAGCAGCTTAGGACAGGGGGAGAACTATGGCTACACCTTC.

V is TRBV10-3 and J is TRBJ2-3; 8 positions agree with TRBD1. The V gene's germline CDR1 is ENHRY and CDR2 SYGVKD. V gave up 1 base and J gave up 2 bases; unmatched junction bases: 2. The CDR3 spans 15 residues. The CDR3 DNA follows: TGTGCCATCAGTGAGTGGACAGGGTCCACAGATACGCAGTATTTT. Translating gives CAISEWTGSTDTQYF.

CDR3 sequence reads: CASNPGEFSTDTQYF. The CDR3 DNA reads as TGTGCCAGCAACCCTGGGGAATTTAGCACAGATACGCAGTATTTT. The chain couples TRBV28 to TRBJ2-3; D gene unclear. The CDR3 loop spans 15 amino acids. From germline, CDR1 is MDHEN and CDR2 SYDVKM. V lost 7 bases and J 0 bases, leaving 14 bases between the germline ends.

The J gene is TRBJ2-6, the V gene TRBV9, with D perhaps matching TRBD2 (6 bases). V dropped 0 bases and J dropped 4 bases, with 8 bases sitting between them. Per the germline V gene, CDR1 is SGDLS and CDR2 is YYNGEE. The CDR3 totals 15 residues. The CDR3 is CASSVAGAGANVLTF. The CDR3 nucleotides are TGTGCCAGCAGCGTAGCGGGAGCAGGGGCCAACGTCCTGACTTTC.

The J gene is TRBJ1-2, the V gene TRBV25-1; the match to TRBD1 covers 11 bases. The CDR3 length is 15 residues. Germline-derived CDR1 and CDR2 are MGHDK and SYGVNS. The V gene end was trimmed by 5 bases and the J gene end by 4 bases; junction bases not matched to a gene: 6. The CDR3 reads CASSPRTGGFYGYTF. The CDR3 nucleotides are TGTGCCAGCAGTCCACGGACAGGGGGCTTCTATGGCTACACCTTC.

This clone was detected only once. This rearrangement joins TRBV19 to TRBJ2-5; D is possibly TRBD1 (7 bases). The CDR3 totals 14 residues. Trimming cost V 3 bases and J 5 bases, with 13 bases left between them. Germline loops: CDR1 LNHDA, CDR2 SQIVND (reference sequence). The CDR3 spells CASSIGGGVETQYF. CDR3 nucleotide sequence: TGTGCCAGTAGTATTGGAGGGGGCGTGGAGACCCAGTACTTC.

CDR3 sequence (DNA): TGTGCCAGCAGTTTTAGCGGAGGGGGGGATACGCAGTATTTT. Residues: CASSFSGGGDTQYF. The V gene is TRBV28, the J gene TRBJ2-3; D tentatively reads TRBD1 or TRBD2 (6 bases each). The germline gives CDR1 MDHEN, CDR2 SYDVKM. V was trimmed by 3 bases and J by 6 bases, leaving 13 bases between them. There are 14 residues in the CDR3.

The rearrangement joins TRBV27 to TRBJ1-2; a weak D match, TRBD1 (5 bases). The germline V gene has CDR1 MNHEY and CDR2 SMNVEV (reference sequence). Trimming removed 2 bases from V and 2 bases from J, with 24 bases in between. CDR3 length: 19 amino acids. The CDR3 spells CASSLTLSISGKVNYGYTF. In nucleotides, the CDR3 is TGTGCCAGCAGTTTAACACTATCGATCTCAGGGAAGGTGAACTATGGCTACACCTTC.

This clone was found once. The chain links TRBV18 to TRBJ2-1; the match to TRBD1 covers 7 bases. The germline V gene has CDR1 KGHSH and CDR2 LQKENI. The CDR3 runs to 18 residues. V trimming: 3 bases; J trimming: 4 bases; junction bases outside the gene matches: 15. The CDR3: CASSPSTGLRGPYNEQFF. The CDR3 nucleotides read TGTGCCAGCTCACCTTCGACAGGGCTGAGGGGTCCATACAATGAGCAGTTCTTC.

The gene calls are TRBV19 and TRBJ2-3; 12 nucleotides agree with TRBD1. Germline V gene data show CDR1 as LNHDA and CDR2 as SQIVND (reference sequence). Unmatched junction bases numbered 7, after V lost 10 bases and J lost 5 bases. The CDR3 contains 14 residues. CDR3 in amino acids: CATKGTGGRDTQYF. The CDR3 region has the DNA TGTGCCACTAAGGGGACAGGGGGCAGAGATACGCAGTATTTT. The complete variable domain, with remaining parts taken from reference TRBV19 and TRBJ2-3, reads DGGITQSPKYLFRKEGQNVTLSCEQNLNHDAMYWYRQDPGQGLRLIYYSQIVNDFQKGDIAEGYSVSREKKESFPLTVTSAQKNPTAFYLCATKGTGGRDTQYFGPGTRLTVL.

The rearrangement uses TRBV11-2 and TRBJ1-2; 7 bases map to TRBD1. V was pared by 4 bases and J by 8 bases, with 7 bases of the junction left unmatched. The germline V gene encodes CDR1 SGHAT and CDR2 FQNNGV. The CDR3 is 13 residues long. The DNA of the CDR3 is TGTGCCAGCAGCTACGTAGGACAGGCAGGCTACACCTTC. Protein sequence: CASSYVGQAGYTF.

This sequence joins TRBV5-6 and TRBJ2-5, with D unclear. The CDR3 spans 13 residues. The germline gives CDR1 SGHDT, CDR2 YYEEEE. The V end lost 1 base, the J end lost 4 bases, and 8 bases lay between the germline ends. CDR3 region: CASSLQAGETQYF. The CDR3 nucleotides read TGTGCCAGCAGCTTGCAGGCTGGAGAGACCCAGTACTTC. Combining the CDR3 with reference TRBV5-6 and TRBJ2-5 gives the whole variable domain DAGVTQSPTHLIKTRGQQVTLRCSPKSGHDTVSWYQQALGQGPQFIFQYYEEEERQRGNFPDRFSGHQFPNYSSELNVNALLLGDSALYLCASSLQAGETQYFGPGTRLLVL.

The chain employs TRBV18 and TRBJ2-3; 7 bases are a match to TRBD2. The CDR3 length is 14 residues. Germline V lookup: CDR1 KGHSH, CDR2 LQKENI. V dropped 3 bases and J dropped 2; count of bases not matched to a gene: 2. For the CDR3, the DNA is TGTGCCAGCTCACCGGGACTAAACACAGATACGCAGTATTTT. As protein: CASSPGLNTDTQYF.

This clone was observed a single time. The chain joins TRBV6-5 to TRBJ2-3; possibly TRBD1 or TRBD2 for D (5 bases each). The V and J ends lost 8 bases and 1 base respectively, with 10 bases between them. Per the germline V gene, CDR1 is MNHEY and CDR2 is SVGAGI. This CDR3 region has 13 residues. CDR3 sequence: CASQRDGTDTQYF. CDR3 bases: TGTGCCAGCCAACGGGACGGCACAGATACGCAGTATTTT.

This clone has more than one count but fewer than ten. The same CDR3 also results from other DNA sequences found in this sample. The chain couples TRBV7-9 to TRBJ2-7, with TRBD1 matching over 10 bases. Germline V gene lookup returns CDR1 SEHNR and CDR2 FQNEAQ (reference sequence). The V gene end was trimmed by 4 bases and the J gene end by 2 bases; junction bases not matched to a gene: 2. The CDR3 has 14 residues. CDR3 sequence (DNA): TGTGCCAGCAGCTCTGGGACAGGGGCCTACGAGCAGTACTTC. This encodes CASSSGTGAYEQYF.

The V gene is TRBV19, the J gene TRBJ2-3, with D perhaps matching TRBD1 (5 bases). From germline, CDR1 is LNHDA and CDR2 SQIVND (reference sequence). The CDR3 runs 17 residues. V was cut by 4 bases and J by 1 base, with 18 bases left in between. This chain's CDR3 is CASSTYQGSFRTDTQYF. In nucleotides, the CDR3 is TGTGCCAGTAGTACCTATCAGGGATCGTTTCGCACAGATACGCAGTATTTT.

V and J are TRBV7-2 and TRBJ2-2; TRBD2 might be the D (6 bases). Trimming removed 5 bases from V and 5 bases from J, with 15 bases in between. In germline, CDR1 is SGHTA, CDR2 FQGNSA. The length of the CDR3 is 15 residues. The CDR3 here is CASSTLAGGTGELFF. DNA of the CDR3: TGTGCCAGCAGCACCTTAGCTGGGGGGACCGGGGAGCTGTTTTTT.

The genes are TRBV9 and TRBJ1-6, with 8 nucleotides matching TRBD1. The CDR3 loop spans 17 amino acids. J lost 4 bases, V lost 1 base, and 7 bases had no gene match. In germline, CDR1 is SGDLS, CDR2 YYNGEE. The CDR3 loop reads CASSVHSRQGYNSPLHF. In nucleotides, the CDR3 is TGTGCCAGCAGCGTACATTCACGACAGGGGTATAATTCACCCCTCCACTTT.

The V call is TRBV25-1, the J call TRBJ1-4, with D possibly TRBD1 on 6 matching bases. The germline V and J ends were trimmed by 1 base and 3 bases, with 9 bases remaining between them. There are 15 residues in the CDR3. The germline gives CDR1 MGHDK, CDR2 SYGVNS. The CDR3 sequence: CASSESGQSNEKLFF. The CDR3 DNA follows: TGTGCCAGCAGTGAATCCGGACAGTCTAATGAAAAACTGTTTTTT.

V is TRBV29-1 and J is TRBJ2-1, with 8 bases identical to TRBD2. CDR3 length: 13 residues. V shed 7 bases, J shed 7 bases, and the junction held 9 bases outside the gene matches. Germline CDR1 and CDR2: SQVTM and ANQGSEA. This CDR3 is CSAGTRSWNEQFF. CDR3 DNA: TGCAGCGCCGGGACTAGGAGTTGGAATGAGCAGTTCTTC.

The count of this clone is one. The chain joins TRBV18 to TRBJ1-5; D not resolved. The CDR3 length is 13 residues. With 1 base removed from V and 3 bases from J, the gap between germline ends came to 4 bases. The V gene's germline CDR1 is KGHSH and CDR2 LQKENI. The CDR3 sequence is CASSPHNNQPQHF. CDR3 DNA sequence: TGTGCCAGCTCACCACACAACAATCAGCCCCAGCATTTT.

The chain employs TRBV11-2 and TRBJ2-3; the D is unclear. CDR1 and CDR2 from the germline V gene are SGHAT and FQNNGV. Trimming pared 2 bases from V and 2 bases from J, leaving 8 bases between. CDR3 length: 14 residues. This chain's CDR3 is CASSLIPSTDTQYF. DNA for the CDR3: TGTGCCAGCAGCTTAATACCATCCACAGATACGCAGTATTTT.